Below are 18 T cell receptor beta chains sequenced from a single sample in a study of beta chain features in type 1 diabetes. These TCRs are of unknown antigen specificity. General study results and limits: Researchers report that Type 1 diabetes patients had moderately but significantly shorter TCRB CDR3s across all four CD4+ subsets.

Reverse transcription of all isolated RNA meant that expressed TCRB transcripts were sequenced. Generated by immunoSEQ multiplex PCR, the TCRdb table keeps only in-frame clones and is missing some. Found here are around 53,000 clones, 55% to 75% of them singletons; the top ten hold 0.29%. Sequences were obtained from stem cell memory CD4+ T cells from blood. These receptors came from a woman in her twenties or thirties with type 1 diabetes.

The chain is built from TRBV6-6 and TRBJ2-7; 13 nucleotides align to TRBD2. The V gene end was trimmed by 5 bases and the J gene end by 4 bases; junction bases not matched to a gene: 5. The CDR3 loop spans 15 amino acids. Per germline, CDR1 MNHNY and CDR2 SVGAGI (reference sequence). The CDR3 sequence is CASSSPGLAGYEQYF. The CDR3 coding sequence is TGTGCCAGCAGTAGTCCGGGACTAGCGGGATACGAGCAGTACTTC.

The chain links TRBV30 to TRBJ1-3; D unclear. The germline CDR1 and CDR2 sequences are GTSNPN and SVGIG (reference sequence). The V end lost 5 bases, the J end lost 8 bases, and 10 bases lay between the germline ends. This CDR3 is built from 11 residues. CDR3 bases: TGTGCCTGGGGGAGCATTGACACCATATATTTT. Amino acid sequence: CAWGSIDTIYF. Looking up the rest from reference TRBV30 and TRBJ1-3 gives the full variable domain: SQTIHQWPATLVQPVGSPLSLECTVEGTSNPNLYWYRQAAGRGLQLLFYSVGIGQISSEVPQNLSASRPQDRQFILSSKKLLLSDSGFYLCAWGSIDTIYFGEGSWLTVV.

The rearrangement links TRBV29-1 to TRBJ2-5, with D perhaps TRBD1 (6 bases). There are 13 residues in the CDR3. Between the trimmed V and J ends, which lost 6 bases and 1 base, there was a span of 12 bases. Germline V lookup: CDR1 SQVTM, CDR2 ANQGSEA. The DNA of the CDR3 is TGCAGCGTGCACGTGGGGGCCCAAGAGACCCAGTACTTC. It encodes CSVHVGAQETQYF.

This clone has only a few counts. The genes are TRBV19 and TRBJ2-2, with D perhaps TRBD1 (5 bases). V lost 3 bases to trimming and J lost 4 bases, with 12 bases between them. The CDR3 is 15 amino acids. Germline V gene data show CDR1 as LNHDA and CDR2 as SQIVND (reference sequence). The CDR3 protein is CASSIYDSRTGELFF. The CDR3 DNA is TGTGCCAGTAGTATCTATGACAGTCGCACCGGGGAGCTGTTTTTT.

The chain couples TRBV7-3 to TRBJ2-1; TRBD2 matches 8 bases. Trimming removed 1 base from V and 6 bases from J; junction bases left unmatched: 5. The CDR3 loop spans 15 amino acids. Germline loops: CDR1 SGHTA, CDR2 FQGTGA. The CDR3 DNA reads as TGTGCCAGCAGCTTAAGGCTAGCGGGTGCCAATGAGCAGTTCTTC. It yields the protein CASSLRLAGANEQFF. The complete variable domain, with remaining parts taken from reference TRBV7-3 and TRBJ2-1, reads GAGVSQTPSNKVTEKGKYVELRCDPISGHTALYWYRQSLGQGPEFLIYFQGTGAADDSGLPNDRFFAVRPEGSVSTLKIQRTERGDSAVYLCASSLRLAGANEQFFGPGTRLTVL.

The CDR3 DNA reads TGCGCCAGCAGCCAGGACAGGGGTAACTATGGCTACACCTTC. Translated: CASSQDRGNYGYTF. The V and J genes are TRBV5-1 and TRBJ1-2; TRBD1 agrees at 9 bases. V trimming: 4 bases; J trimming: 1 base; junction bases outside the gene matches: 2. Germline values: CDR1 SGHRS, CDR2 YFSETQ. The length of the CDR3 is 14 residues.

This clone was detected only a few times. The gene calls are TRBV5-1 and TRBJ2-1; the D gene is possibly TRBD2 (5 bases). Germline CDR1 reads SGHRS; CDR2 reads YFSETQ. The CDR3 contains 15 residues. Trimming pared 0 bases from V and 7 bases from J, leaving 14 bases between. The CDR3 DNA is TGCGCCAGCAGCTTGGCCGAGGGTTGGGAAAATGAGCAGTTCTTC. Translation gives CASSLAEGWENEQFF. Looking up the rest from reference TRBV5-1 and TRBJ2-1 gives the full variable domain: KAGVTQTPRYLIKTRGQQVTLSCSPISGHRSVSWYQQTPGQGLQFLFEYFSETQRNKGNFPGRFSGRQFSNSRSEMNVSTLELGDSALYLCASSLAEGWENEQFFGPGTRLTVL.

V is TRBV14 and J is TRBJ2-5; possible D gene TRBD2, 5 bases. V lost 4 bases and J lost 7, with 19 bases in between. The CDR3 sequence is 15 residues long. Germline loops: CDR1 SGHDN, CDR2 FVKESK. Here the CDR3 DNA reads TGTGCCAGCAGCCGTCGACTAAGCAATGATGGGACCCAGTACTTC. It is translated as CASSRRLSNDGTQYF.

This CDR3 reads CASSDARTAEETQYF. CDR3 bases: TGTGCCAGCAGTGACGCTCGGACAGCTGAAGAGACCCAGTACTTC. The genes are TRBV25-1 and TRBJ2-5, with D possibly matching TRBD1 (6 bases). The CDR3 runs to 15 residues. Germline V CDR1 and CDR2: MGHDK, SYGVNS. V shed 3 bases and J shed 3 bases, with 14 bases lying between them. Full variable domain (missing parts from reference TRBV25-1 and TRBJ2-5): EADIYQTPRYLVIGTGKKITLECSQTMGHDKMYWYQQDPGMELHLIHYSYGVNSTEKGDLSSESTVSRIRTEHFPLTLESARPSHTSQYLCASSDARTAEETQYFGPGTRLLVL.

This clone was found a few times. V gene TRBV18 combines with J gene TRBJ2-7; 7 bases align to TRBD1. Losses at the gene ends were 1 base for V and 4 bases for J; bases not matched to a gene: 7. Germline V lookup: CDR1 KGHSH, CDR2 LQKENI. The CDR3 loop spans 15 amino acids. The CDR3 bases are TGTGCCAGCTCACCACAGGGGGCAAAACCGTACGAGCAGTACTTC. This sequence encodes CASSPQGAKPYEQYF.

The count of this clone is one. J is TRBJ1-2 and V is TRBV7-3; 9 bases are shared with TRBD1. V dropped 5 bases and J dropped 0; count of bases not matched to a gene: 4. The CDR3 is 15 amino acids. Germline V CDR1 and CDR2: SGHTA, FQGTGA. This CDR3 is CASSPTGGPNYGYTF. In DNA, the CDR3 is TGTGCCAGCAGCCCAACAGGGGGCCCTAACTATGGCTACACCTTC.

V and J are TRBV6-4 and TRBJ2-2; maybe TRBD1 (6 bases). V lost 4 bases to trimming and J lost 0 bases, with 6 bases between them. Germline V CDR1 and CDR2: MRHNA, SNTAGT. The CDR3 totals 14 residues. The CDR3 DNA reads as TGTGCCAGCAGTGGACAGGCGAACACCGGGGAGCTGTTTTTT. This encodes CASSGQANTGELFF.

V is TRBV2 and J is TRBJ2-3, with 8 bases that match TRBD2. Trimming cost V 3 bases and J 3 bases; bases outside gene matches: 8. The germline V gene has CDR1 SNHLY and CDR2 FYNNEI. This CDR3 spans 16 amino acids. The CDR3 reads CASSDHSSGWTDTQYF. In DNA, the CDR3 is TGTGCCAGCAGTGACCACTCTAGCGGGTGGACAGATACGCAGTATTTT. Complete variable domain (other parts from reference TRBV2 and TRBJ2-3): EPEVTQTPSHQVTQMGQEVILRCVPISNHLYFYWYRQILGQKVEFLVSFYNNEISEKSEIFDDQFSVERPDGSNFTLKIRSTKLEDSAMYFCASSDHSSGWTDTQYFGPGTRLTVL.

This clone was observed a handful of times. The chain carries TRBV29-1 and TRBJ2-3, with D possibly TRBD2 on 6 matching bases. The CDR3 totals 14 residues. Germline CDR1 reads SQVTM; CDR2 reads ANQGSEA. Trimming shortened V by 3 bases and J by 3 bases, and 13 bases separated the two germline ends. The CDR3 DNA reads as TGCAGCGTTGAGGAGGGACGGGGGACAGATACGCAGTATTTT. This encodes CSVEEGRGTDTQYF.

CDR3 in DNA: TGTGCCAGCAGCCGGGACAGGGGATCCGAGCAGTACTTC. This encodes CASSRDRGSEQYF. The gene calls are TRBV7-3 and TRBJ2-7; TRBD1 aligns across 10 bases. From germline, CDR1 is SGHTA and CDR2 FQGTGA. The V and J ends lost 5 bases and 6 bases, in that order; junction bases with no gene match: 4. The CDR3 is 13 amino acids.

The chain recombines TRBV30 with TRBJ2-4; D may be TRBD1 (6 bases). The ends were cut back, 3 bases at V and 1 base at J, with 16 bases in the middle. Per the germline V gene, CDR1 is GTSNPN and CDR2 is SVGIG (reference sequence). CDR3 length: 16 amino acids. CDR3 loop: CAWSAQGSRAKNIQYF. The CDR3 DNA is TGTGCCTGGAGCGCACAGGGATCGCGGGCCAAAAACATTCAGTACTTC.

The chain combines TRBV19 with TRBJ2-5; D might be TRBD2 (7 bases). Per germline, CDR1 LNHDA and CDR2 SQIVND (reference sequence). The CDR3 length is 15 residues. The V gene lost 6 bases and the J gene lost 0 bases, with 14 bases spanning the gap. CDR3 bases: TGTGCCAGTAGCCCCGGGGGGCACTACCAAGAGACCCAGTACTTC. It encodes CASSPGGHYQETQYF. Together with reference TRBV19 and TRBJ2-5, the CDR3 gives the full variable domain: DGGITQSPKYLFRKEGQNVTLSCEQNLNHDAMYWYRQDPGQGLRLIYYSQIVNDFQKGDIAEGYSVSREKKESFPLTVTSAQKNPTAFYLCASSPGGHYQETQYFGPGTRLLVL.

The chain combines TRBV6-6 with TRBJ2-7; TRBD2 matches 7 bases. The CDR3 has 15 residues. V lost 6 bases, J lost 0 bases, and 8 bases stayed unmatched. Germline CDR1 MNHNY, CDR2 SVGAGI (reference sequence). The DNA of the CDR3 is TGTGCCAGCAGCCCCGGGTGGGGGGGCTCCTACGAGCAGTACTTC. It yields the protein CASSPGWGGSYEQYF.